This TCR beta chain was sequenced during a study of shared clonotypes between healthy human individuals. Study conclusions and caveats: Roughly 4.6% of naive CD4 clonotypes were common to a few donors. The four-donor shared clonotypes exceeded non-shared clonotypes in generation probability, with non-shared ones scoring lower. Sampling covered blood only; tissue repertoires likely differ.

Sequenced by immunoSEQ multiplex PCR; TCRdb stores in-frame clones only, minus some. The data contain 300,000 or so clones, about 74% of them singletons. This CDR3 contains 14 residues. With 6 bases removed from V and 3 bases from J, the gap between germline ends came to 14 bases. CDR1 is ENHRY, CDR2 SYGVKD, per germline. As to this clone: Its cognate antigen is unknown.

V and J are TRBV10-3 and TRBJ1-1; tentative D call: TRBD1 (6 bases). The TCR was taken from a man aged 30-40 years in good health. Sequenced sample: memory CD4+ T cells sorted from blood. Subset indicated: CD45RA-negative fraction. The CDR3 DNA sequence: TGTGCCATCAGCCCCAGGGGAGGGGACACTGAAGCTTTCTTT. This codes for CAISPRGGDTEAFF.